This T cell receptor beta chain was sequenced in a study of T cell changes during pregnancy in multiple sclerosis. The repertoire was sequenced with immunoSEQ multiplex PCR; TCRdb's copy has only in-frame clones and lacks some. The data contain around 36,000 clones, roughly nine tenths of them singletons. Per the germline V gene, CDR1 is LGHNA and CDR2 is YSLEER. V lost 0 bases and J lost 5; bases outside the gene matches: 11. The CDR3 length is 18 residues. Specimen: CD8+ T cells from peripheral blood mononuclear cells, collected before pregnancy. The receptor was isolated from a female donor with multiple sclerosis, enrolled in a pregnancy study. V and J are TRBV4-3 and TRBJ2-3; 10 nucleotides agree with TRBD2. The CDR3 loop is CASSQEARLAGGGDTQYF. The CDR3 bases are TGCGCCAGCAGCCAAGAAGCGAGGTTAGCGGGAGGTGGAGATACGCAGTATTTT.